The text below deals with one T cell receptor (beta chain). The CDR3 spans 17 residues. Germline V gene data show CDR1 as SGHVS and CDR2 as FNYEAQ. The data are from a study of cytomegalovirus exposure and HLA in healthy donors. It was with 60 Vbeta and 13 Jbeta primers that the PCR ran. Data came from immunoSEQ multiplex PCR; TCRdb stores just in-frame clones and leaves some out. The sample has 73,000 or so clones; roughly 79% are singletons. Sequenced material: PBMCs. The origin of this receptor is a man aged 45-65 years in good health and CMV-seronegative. The chain couples TRBV7-6 to TRBJ2-5; 9 bases agree with TRBD1. The closer fit of TRBJ2-7 to the DNA end suggests the J call may be wrong. CDR3 sequence: CASSLGHPGTGKHEQYF. CDR3 nucleotide sequence: TGTGCCAGCAGCTTAGGACATCCCGGGACAGGGAAACACGAGCAGTACTTC.